This T cell receptor (beta chain) was recovered during a study of cytomegalovirus exposure and HLA in healthy donors. PCR primers comprised 60 Vbeta and 13 Jbeta primers. Clones were read by immunoSEQ multiplex PCR, and TCRdb kept only the in-frame ones, dropping some. This table has approximately 160,000 clones, roughly 80% appearing once. The TCR comes from a human donor in good health. Sequencing was done on a sample of PBMCs.

The CDR3 nucleotides read TGTGCCAGCAGTGAAGTGGACAGGGGAGGAAACACCATATATTTT. Its translation: CASSEVDRGGNTIYF. The V and J genes are TRBV6-1 and TRBJ1-3; 9 positions match TRBD1. Germline V gene lookup returns CDR1 MNHNS and CDR2 SASEGT. J was trimmed by 4 bases and V by 1 base; bases with no gene match: 2. This CDR3 comprises 15 residues.